These 13 T cell receptor beta chains originate from one sample sequenced in a study of cytomegalovirus exposure and HLA in healthy donors. Vbeta (60) and Jbeta (13) primers were used in the PCR. Clones were sequenced by immunoSEQ multiplex PCR, and TCRdb holds only the in-frame ones, with some missing. The sample carries about 170,000 clones, approximately 76% recorded once. What was sequenced was PBMCs. These receptors all stem from a female donor in good health and CMV-seronegative.

The chain is built from TRBV9 and TRBJ1-4; D might be TRBD1 (6 bases). CDR1 and CDR2 (germline): SGDLS, YYNGEE. Deletions cut 3 bases from V and 8 bases from J, with 17 bases between. The length of the CDR3 is 15 residues. The CDR3 DNA follows: TGTGCCAGCAGCGCCCATTCAGGGGAGGGGGAAAAACTGTTTTTT. Its translation is CASSAHSGEGEKLFF.

CDR3 in amino acids: CASSIRDRGYEQYF. CDR3 DNA sequence: TGTGCCAGTAGTATACGGGACAGGGGATACGAGCAGTACTTC. This chain joins TRBV19 and TRBJ2-7, with 10 bases aligning to TRBD1. Germline CDR1 and CDR2: LNHDA and SQIVND (reference sequence). With V trimmed by 2 bases and J by 4 bases, 2 bases remained unmatched. The CDR3 is 14 residues long.

V gene TRBV2 combines with J gene TRBJ1-4; 10 bases are a match to TRBD1. Germline V CDR1 and CDR2: SNHLY, FYNNEI. Trimming at V came to 4 bases and at J to 7 bases, leaving 0 bases not matched to a gene. CDR3 length equals 13 residues. CDR3 protein: CASSGTGGEKLFF. The CDR3 bases are TGTGCCAGCAGTGGGACAGGGGGTGAAAAACTGTTTTTT.

The chain carries TRBV15 and TRBJ1-1, with 7 nucleotides matching TRBD1. CDR3 length: 15 amino acids. Trimming took 2 bases from V and 1 from J; bases not matched to a gene: 4. Germline assignment: CDR1 LNHNV and CDR2 YYDKDF (reference sequence). CDR3 region: CATSRRQGGNTEAFF. CDR3 DNA sequence: TGTGCCACCAGCAGACGTCAGGGGGGGAACACTGAAGCTTTCTTT.

V usage is TRBV5-6 and J usage is TRBJ1-6; no definite D call. CDR1 and CDR2 from the germline V gene are SGHDT and YYEEEE. The CDR3 spans 15 residues. Trimming removed 2 bases from V and 1 base from J, with 7 bases in between. CDR3 sequence: CASSFSASYNSPLHF. DNA of the CDR3: TGTGCCAGCAGCTTTTCAGCGTCCTATAATTCACCCCTCCACTTT.

V and J are TRBV6-5 and TRBJ2-1; 9 bases are shared with TRBD2. This CDR3 spans 15 amino acids. The germline V gene encodes CDR1 MNHEY and CDR2 SVGAGI. V shed 6 bases, J shed 7 bases, and the junction held 10 bases outside the gene matches. The CDR3 reads CASSQRGLARNEQFF. The CDR3 region has the DNA TGTGCCAGCAGCCAGAGGGGACTAGCAAGGAATGAGCAGTTCTTC.

The V gene is TRBV7-2, the J gene TRBJ2-2, with 7 positions matching TRBD2. Trimming at V came to 2 bases and at J to 0 bases, leaving 3 bases not matched to a gene. The CDR3 extends over 16 amino acids. Germline values: CDR1 SGHTA, CDR2 FQGNSA. For the CDR3, the DNA is TGTGCCAGCAGCTTAAGGCTAGCGGCGAACACCGGGGAGCTGTTTTTT. Its translation is CASSLRLAANTGELFF. The full variable domain, completed using reference TRBV7-2 and TRBJ2-2, is GAGVSQSPSNKVTEKGKDVELRCDPISGHTALYWYRQSLGQGLEFLIYFQGNSAPDKSGLPSDRFSAERTGGSVSTLTIQRTQQEDSAVYLCASSLRLAANTGELFFGEGSRLTVL.

V gene TRBV28 combines with J gene TRBJ1-5; a weak D match, TRBD1 (6 bases). This CDR3 region has 16 residues. V was shortened by 4 bases and J by 7 bases, with 20 bases between the two germline ends. Per germline, CDR1 MDHEN and CDR2 SYDVKM. The CDR3 reads CASSYRGGVLGQPQHF. In DNA form, the CDR3 reads TGTGCCAGCAGTTATAGGGGGGGGGTACTGGGACAGCCCCAGCATTTT.

The J gene is TRBJ2-5, the V gene TRBV7-3; 7 bases agree with TRBD1. V lost 3 bases and J lost 0; bases outside the gene matches: 1. CDR1 and CDR2 from the germline V gene are SGHTA and FQGTGA. This CDR3 is built from 14 residues. The CDR3 sequence is CASSLTGYQETQYF. For the CDR3, the DNA is TGTGCCAGCAGCTTGACAGGGTACCAAGAGACCCAGTACTTC. Using reference TRBV7-3 and TRBJ2-5 for the parts outside the CDR3, the full variable domain is GAGVSQTPSNKVTEKGKYVELRCDPISGHTALYWYRQSLGQGPEFLIYFQGTGAADDSGLPNDRFFAVRPEGSVSTLKIQRTERGDSAVYLCASSLTGYQETQYFGPGTRLLVL.

The rearrangement uses TRBV27 and TRBJ1-1, with 9 bases fitting TRBD1. Trimming took 5 bases from V and 6 from J; bases not matched to a gene: 7. Germline CDR1 is MNHEY and CDR2 is SMNVEV (reference sequence). The CDR3 has 14 amino acids. This CDR3 reads CASSPRQGGAEAFF. The CDR3 bases are TGTGCCAGCAGTCCGAGACAGGGGGGGGCTGAAGCTTTCTTT.

The table lists this clone with a few counts. The CDR3 protein is CASSRGLAGFTDTQYF. The CDR3 coding sequence is TGTGCCAGCAGCCGCGGACTAGCGGGCTTCACAGATACGCAGTATTTT. The chain employs TRBV5-4 and TRBJ2-3; 11 bases match TRBD2. There are 16 residues in the CDR3. CDR1 and CDR2 from the germline V gene are SGHNT and YYREEE (reference sequence). V lost 4 bases to trimming and J lost 2 bases; unmatched junction nucleotides: 6.

This sequence joins TRBV30 and TRBJ2-1; 8 nucleotides agree with TRBD1. V dropped 5 bases and J dropped 12; count of bases not matched to a gene: 15. Germline lookup yields CDR1 GTSNPN and CDR2 SVGIG (reference sequence). This CDR3 has 14 amino acids. Here the CDR3 reads CAWGHRTGRDWQFF. The DNA of the CDR3 is TGTGCCTGGGGACACCGGACAGGGAGAGATTGGCAGTTCTTC.

The V and J genes are TRBV10-3 and TRBJ1-1; no clear D gene. The CDR3 is made up of 12 amino acids. The V gene lost 8 bases and the J gene lost 3 bases, with 10 bases spanning the gap. Looked up from germline, CDR1 is ENHRY and CDR2 is SYGVKD. CDR3 nucleotide sequence: TGTGCCATCGGCGGGAGCTACACTGAAGCTTTCTTT. Translated: CAIGGSYTEAFF.